This T cell receptor beta chain was documented in a study of identical twins. General study results and limits: Models, which agreed with sharing between unrelated individuals, nonetheless underestimated the out-of-frame TCR alpha sharing seen in monozygotic twins.

A single record per CDR3 protein comes from TCRdb applying MiXCR to the 5' RACE reads. The sample has approximately 700,000 distinct CDR3 sequences; around 6% are singletons. This clonotype came up many times. Its antigen remains unidentified. Every donor was a healthy Caucasian. The V end was cut by 1 base, the J end by 6 bases, with 6 bases between. The CDR3 consists of 13 residues. Germline CDR1 is LGHDT and CDR2 is YNNKEL (reference sequence). This TCR was sampled from a man aged 18 to 29 in good health. The V gene is TRBV3-1, the J gene TRBJ2-2; the D is unclear. Sequenced sample: naive T cells sorted from blood. The CDR3 sequence is CASSQGFPGELFF. The CDR3 DNA reads TGTGCCAGCAGCCAAGGTTTCCCCGGGGAGCTGTTTTTT.